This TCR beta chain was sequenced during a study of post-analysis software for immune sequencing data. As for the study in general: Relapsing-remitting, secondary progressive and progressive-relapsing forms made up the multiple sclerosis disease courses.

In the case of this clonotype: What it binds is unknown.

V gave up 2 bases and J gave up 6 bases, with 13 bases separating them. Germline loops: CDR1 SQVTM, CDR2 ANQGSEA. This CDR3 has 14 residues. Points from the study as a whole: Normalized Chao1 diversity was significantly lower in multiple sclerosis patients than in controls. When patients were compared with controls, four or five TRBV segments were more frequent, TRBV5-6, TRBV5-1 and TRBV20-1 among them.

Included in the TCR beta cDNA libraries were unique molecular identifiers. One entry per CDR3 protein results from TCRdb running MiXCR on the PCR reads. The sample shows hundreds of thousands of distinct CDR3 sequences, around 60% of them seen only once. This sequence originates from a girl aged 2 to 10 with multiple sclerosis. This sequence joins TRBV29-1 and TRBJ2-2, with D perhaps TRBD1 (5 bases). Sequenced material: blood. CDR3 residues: CSVESAGSAGELFF. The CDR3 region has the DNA TGCAGCGTTGAATCGGCAGGGTCCGCCGGGGAGCTGTTTTTT.